A single sample is the source of the 11 T cell receptor beta chains below, sequenced in a study of blood T cell repertoires in COVID-19. Only in-frame clones appear in the TCRdb table, and some are missing; sequencing was by immunoSEQ multiplex PCR. The table records 60,000 to 65,000 clones, more than 60% of them present only once. Sequencing used peripheral blood. These receptors originate from a man aged 55 to 70 with acute or convalescent COVID-19.

On this clone: This sample includes further DNA sequences coding for the same CDR3. This chain joins TRBV10-2 and TRBJ2-2; TRBD1 is a possible D gene (6 bases). The ends were cut back, 4 bases at V and 0 bases at J, with 9 bases in the middle. The CDR3 loop spans 15 amino acids. Germline V gene sequence: CDR1 WSHSY, CDR2 SAAADI. The CDR3 DNA is TGCGCCAGCAGTGGTCAGGGGTCGAACACCGGGGAGCTGTTTTTT. Its translation: CASSGQGSNTGELFF.

V is TRBV5-6 and J is TRBJ2-7; D gene ambiguous. Trimming pared 2 bases from V and 0 bases from J, leaving 9 bases between. This CDR3 is built from 14 residues. Germline CDR1 SGHDT, CDR2 YYEEEE. Written as DNA, the CDR3 is TGTGCCAGCAGCTTCCAGCGTAACTCCTACGAGCAGTACTTC. Translated, it gives CASSFQRNSYEQYF.

This clone was seen just once. V and J are TRBV27 and TRBJ1-2; 9 nucleotides line up with TRBD1. The CDR3 loop spans 14 amino acids. V trimming: 5 bases; J trimming: 4 bases; junction bases outside the gene matches: 5. Germline loops: CDR1 MNHEY, CDR2 SMNVEV (reference sequence). DNA for the CDR3: TGTGCCAGCAGTCTCGGACAGGGGCGCTATGGCTACACCTTC. This gives the protein CASSLGQGRYGYTF.

The J gene is TRBJ2-2, the V gene TRBV5-1, with 9 nucleotides matching TRBD1. The length of the CDR3 is 16 residues. With V trimmed by 4 bases and J by 6 bases, 10 bases remained unmatched. Germline V lookup: CDR1 SGHRS, CDR2 YFSETQ. CDR3 DNA sequence: TGCGCCAGCAGCCCCCTGCCGGGACAGGGCGCCGGGGAGCTGTTTTTT. Its translation is CASSPLPGQGAGELFF.

The rearrangement uses TRBV28 and TRBJ2-7, with 9 bases fitting TRBD2. Germline loops: CDR1 MDHEN, CDR2 SYDVKM. This CDR3 has 14 residues. V lost 2 bases to trimming and J lost 4 bases; unmatched junction nucleotides: 3. The CDR3 DNA reads as TGTGCCAGCAGTTTAATTAGCGGGAGTTACGAGCAGTACTTC. The encoded protein is CASSLISGSYEQYF. The complete variable domain, with remaining parts taken from reference TRBV28 and TRBJ2-7, reads DVKVTQSSRYLVKRTGEKVFLECVQDMDHENMFWYRQDPGLGLRLIYFSYDVKMKEKGDIPEGYSVSREKKERFSLILESASTNQTSMYLCASSLISGSYEQYFGPGTRLTVT.

The genes are TRBV7-2 and TRBJ1-1, with D perhaps matching TRBD1 (6 bases). With 3 bases removed from V and 3 bases from J, the gap between germline ends came to 8 bases. Germline CDR1 SGHTA, CDR2 FQGNSA. The CDR3 covers 13 residues. This chain's CDR3 is CASSFYRDTEAFF. In DNA form, the CDR3 reads TGTGCCAGCAGCTTCTACAGGGACACTGAAGCTTTCTTT.

This chain connects TRBV24-1 to TRBJ2-7; 9 nucleotides align to TRBD2. The junction had 25 bases not matched to a gene; V was cut back by 3 bases and J by 5 bases. Germline CDR1 is KGHDR and CDR2 is SFDVKD. The CDR3 is made up of 21 amino acids. CDR3 loop: CATSDPGYRPRGRAATHEQYF. CDR3 sequence (DNA): TGTGCCACCAGTGATCCCGGTTATCGACCCCGCGGGAGGGCCGCGACCCACGAGCAGTACTTC.

This clone was recorded only once. This chain joins TRBV28 and TRBJ2-5; maybe TRBD1 (5 bases). With 6 bases removed from V and 4 bases from J, the gap between germline ends came to 15 bases. The CDR3 length is 14 residues. Looked up from germline, CDR1 is MDHEN and CDR2 is SYDVKM. DNA for the CDR3: TGTGCCAGCAGCTCGACAGAGTTCCGAGAGACCCAGTACTTC. Translating gives CASSSTEFRETQYF.

The chain carries TRBV11-2 and TRBJ2-7; 9 bases are shared with TRBD1. This CDR3 is built from 16 residues. Germline trimming cut 0 bases from V and 1 base from J; bases unmatched to any gene: 4. Germline-derived CDR1 and CDR2 are SGHAT and FQNNGV. CDR3 in amino acids: CASSLDSGTGSYEQYF. As DNA, the CDR3 is TGTGCCAGCAGCTTAGATAGTGGGACAGGGTCCTACGAGCAGTACTTC.

This chain uses TRBV4-1 with TRBJ2-7, with D tentatively TRBD2 (6 bases). Germline lookup yields CDR1 MGHRA and CDR2 YSYEKL. With 1 base removed from V and 6 bases from J, the gap between germline ends came to 13 bases. The CDR3 length is 14 residues. In DNA form, the CDR3 reads TGCGCCAGCAGCCAAGGGGCGGGGCCAGCCGAGCAGTACTTC. Protein: CASSQGAGPAEQYF.

V usage is TRBV7-2 and J usage is TRBJ2-1; the match to TRBD2 covers 7 bases. The junction had 4 bases not matched to a gene; V was cut back by 5 bases and J by 0 bases. Germline loops: CDR1 SGHTA, CDR2 FQGNSA. This CDR3 spans 15 amino acids. In nucleotides, the CDR3 is TGTGCCAGCAGCGCCGGGACTACCTCCTACAATGAGCAGTTCTTC. It encodes CASSAGTTSYNEQFF.